Sequencing of this T cell receptor beta chain was carried out in a study of T cells after yellow fever vaccination. CDR3 length: 13 amino acids. Trimming removed 4 bases at V and 6 bases at J, with 12 bases between. Germline V gene data show CDR1 as SGHNT and CDR2 as YYREEE (reference sequence). Remarks on this clonotype: As yet, its antigen is unknown.

TCRdb reprocessed the 5' RACE reads with MiXCR, giving one entry per CDR3 protein. The data contain more than 95,000 distinct CDR3 sequences, 6.5% to 8% of them singletons. The study's findings and limits: Only a minor proportion of clonotypes was detected across both CD4 and CD8 compartments.

The chain is built from TRBV5-4 and TRBJ2-3; D not certain. Sequencing used CD4+ T cells sorted from PBMCs, obtained less than 11 days after the first yellow fever vaccination. This sequence was found in a man between 18 and 29 years old who received the YFV17D yellow fever vaccine. CDR3 DNA: TGTGCCAGCAGCCTGGAAGAATGGGATACGCAGTATTTT. Translating gives CASSLEEWDTQYF.